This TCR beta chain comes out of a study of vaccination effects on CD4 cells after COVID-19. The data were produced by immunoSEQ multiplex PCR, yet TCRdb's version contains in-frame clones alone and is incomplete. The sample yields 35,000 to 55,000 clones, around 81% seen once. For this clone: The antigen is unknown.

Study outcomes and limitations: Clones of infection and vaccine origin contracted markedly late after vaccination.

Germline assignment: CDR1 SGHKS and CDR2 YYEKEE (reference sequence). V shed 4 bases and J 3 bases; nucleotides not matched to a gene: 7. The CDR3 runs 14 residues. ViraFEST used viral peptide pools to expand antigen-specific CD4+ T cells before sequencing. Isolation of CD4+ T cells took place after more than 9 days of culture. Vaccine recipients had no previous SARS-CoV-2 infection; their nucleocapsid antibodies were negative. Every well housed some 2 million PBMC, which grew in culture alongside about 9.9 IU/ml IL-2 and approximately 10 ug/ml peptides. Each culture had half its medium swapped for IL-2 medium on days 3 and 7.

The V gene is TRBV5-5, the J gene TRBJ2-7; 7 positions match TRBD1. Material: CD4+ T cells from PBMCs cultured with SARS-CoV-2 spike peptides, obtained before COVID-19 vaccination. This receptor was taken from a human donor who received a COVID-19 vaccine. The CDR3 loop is CASSVDRQNYEQYV. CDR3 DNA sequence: TGTGCCAGCAGCGTGGACAGGCAAAACTACGAGCAGTACGTC.